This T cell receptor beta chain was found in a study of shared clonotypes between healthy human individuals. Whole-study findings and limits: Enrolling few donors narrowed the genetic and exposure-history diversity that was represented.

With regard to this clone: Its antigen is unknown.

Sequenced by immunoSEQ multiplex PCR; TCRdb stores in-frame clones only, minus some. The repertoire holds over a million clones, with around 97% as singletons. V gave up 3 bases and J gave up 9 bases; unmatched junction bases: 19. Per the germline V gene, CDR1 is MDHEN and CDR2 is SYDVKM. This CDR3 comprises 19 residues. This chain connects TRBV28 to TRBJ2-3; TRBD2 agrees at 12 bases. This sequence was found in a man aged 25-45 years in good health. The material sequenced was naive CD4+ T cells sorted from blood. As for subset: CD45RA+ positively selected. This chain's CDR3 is CASSFGRLAGDPILQTQYF. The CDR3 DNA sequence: TGTGCCAGCAGTTTCGGCCGACTAGCGGGAGACCCCATTCTCCAGACGCAGTATTTT.